This T cell receptor beta chain was retrieved from a study of blood T cell repertoires in COVID-19. At the level of the study: Samples of COVID-19 (acute and convalescent) were obtained from the United States, Italy and Spain.

Germline-derived CDR1 and CDR2 are SEHNR and FQNEAQ (reference sequence). V trimming: 2 bases; J trimming: 8 bases; junction bases outside the gene matches: 12. This CDR3 spans 16 amino acids. The data were produced by immunoSEQ multiplex PCR, yet TCRdb's version contains in-frame clones alone and is incomplete. The table shows about 160,000 clones, with 80% to 90% occurring only once. Sequenced: peripheral blood. This TCR was sampled from a man between 65 and 85 years old with acute or convalescent COVID-19. The chain combines TRBV7-9 with TRBJ2-1; 7 positions match TRBD2. The CDR3 here is CASSLNIVGGPDEQFF. In nucleotides, the CDR3 is TGTGCCAGCAGCTTAAATATCGTGGGAGGGCCCGATGAGCAGTTCTTC.